One and the same sample provided the 25 T cell receptor beta chains below, sequenced in a study of vaccination and CD4 T cells after COVID-19. The study sequenced cultured CD4+ T cell DNA using the Oncomine TCR Beta short-read assay. TCRdb processed the PCR reads anew with MiXCR; each CDR3 protein has one entry. The table records roughly 15,000 distinct CDR3 sequences, about 59% of them present only once. Regarding treatment: roughly 11-day PBMC culture with coronavirus spike peptide pools or control peptides (ViraFEST assay). For these receptors, no antigen is known. Sequencing was done on a sample of CD4+ T cells from blood, cultured in vitro. The receptors shown here come from a human donor who had recovered from COVID-19.

This clonotype was seen only a few times. The genes are TRBV20-1 and TRBJ1-5; tentatively, D is TRBD1 (5 bases). V shed 5 bases and J shed 4 bases, with 15 bases lying between them. The germline V gene has CDR1 DFQATT and CDR2 SNEGSKA (reference sequence). The CDR3 has 14 residues. The chain's CDR3 is CSALSRGMNQPQHF. In DNA, the CDR3 is TGCAGTGCTCTCTCCCGGGGGATGAATCAGCCCCAGCATTTT.

V and J are TRBV6-1 and TRBJ2-4, with 10 bases lining up with TRBD1. The CDR3 length is 15 residues. V trimming: 6 bases; J trimming: 1 base; junction bases outside the gene matches: 3. Looked up from germline, CDR1 is MNHNS and CDR2 is SASEGT. CDR3 sequence (DNA): TGTGCCAGCAGGAGACAGGGGGCGGCCAAAAACATTCAGTACTTC. Translation gives CASRRQGAAKNIQYF.

The genes are TRBV15 and TRBJ2-5, with D perhaps TRBD1 (6 bases). V lost 0 bases and J 5 bases, leaving 10 bases between the germline ends. This CDR3 spans 14 amino acids. Per germline, CDR1 LNHNV and CDR2 YYDKDF (reference sequence). The CDR3 reads CATSRDLGAETQYF. The CDR3 DNA sequence: TGTGCCACCAGCAGAGATCTGGGGGCGGAGACCCAGTACTTC.

The V and J genes are TRBV30 and TRBJ1-6; D is ambiguous. Germline CDR1 GTSNPN, CDR2 SVGIG (reference sequence). V was cut by 0 bases and J by 0 bases, with 9 bases left in between. This CDR3 comprises 16 residues. CDR3 DNA sequence: TGTGCCTGGAGTGTCCCGGTCAGCTCCTATAATTCACCCCTCCACTTT. Translation gives CAWSVPVSSYNSPLHF.

This clonotype was counted between two and nine times. The CDR3, as DNA: TGTGCCAGCAGCCGGGACATCGGATTTAACTATGGCTACACCTTC. Protein: CASSRDIGFNYGYTF. The chain uses TRBV7-2 and TRBJ1-2, with a tentative D call TRBD1 (6 bases). CDR1 SGHTA and CDR2 FQGNSA come from the germline V gene. This CDR3 spans 15 amino acids. Trimming left V 5 bases short and J 1 base short, with 14 bases between.

This chain links TRBV4-2 with TRBJ2-3; TRBD2 agrees at 9 bases. Trimming took 0 bases from V and 6 from J; bases not matched to a gene: 16. This CDR3 spans 19 amino acids. Germline loops: CDR1 LGHNA, CDR2 YNFKEQ. The chain's CDR3 is CASSQDLPAGGLMFDTQYF. CDR3 bases: TGTGCCAGCAGCCAAGATCTGCCGGCGGGAGGGCTGATGTTCGATACGCAGTATTTT.

The chain uses TRBV20-1 and TRBJ2-1; TRBD2 agrees at 9 bases. Losses at the gene ends were 7 bases for V and 8 bases for J; bases not matched to a gene: 9. The CDR3 covers 13 residues. The germline V gene encodes CDR1 DFQATT and CDR2 SNEGSKA (reference sequence). The CDR3 DNA sequence: TGCAGTGGGGGGAGCGGGAGGAGGGATGAGCAGTTCTTC. Protein product: CSGGSGRRDEQFF.

The J gene is TRBJ2-1, the V gene TRBV15; TRBD1 matches 12 bases. The CDR3 totals 16 residues. Germline V CDR1 and CDR2: LNHNV, YYDKDF (reference sequence). Trimming cost V 0 bases and J 8 bases; bases outside gene matches: 5. The CDR3 loop is CATSRDSGTGGDEQFF. The DNA for the CDR3 is TGTGCCACCAGCAGAGATTCCGGGACAGGGGGCGATGAGCAGTTCTTC.

The chain combines TRBV20-1 with TRBJ2-7; 11 positions agree with TRBD2. J gave up 6 bases and V 6 bases, and 10 bases lay outside the gene matches. The CDR3 spans 14 residues. Germline V gene lookup returns CDR1 DFQATT and CDR2 SNEGSKA (reference sequence). For the CDR3, the DNA is TGCAGTGCCCAATCCCACCTAGCGGGAGGCGAGCAGTACTTC. Amino acids: CSAQSHLAGGEQYF.

This sequence joins TRBV12-3 or TRBV12-4 and TRBJ2-3, with unresolved D. V gave up 3 bases and J gave up 1 base, with 11 bases separating them. This CDR3 comprises 15 residues. This CDR3 reads CASSFYGGGTDTQYF. CDR3 DNA: TGTGCCAGCAGTTTTTACGGCGGAGGCACAGATACGCAGTATTTT.

The chain uses TRBV27 and TRBJ1-2; unclear D gene. Trimming took off 2 bases at V and 5 bases at J, with 12 bases between the two ends. There are 14 residues in the CDR3. CDR1 MNHEY and CDR2 SMNVEV come from the germline V gene (reference sequence). CDR3 amino acids: CASSLRATRYGYTF. The CDR3 DNA reads as TGTGCCAGCAGTTTAAGGGCCACCCGTTATGGCTACACCTTC.

V usage is TRBV24-1 and J usage is TRBJ1-2; TRBD1 is a possible D gene (6 bases). This CDR3 contains 15 residues. Trimming removed 1 base at V and 8 bases at J, with 16 bases between. Germline CDR1 KGHDR, CDR2 SFDVKD. The CDR3, as DNA: TGTGCCACCAGTGATTTACCCGCAGGGGTTGACGGCTACACCTTC. This codes for CATSDLPAGVDGYTF.

The V and J genes are TRBV20-1 and TRBJ1-5, with D uncertain. Deletions cut 3 bases from V and 1 base from J, with 4 bases between. CDR1 DFQATT and CDR2 SNEGSKA come from the germline V gene (reference sequence). The CDR3 sequence is 12 residues long. The CDR3 loop is CSARRSNQPQHF. For the CDR3, the DNA is TGCAGTGCTAGGCGGAGCAATCAGCCCCAGCATTTT.

This clonotype was found a few times. The chain has TRBV24-1 and TRBJ1-1, with D uncertain. Germline V gene data show CDR1 as KGHDR and CDR2 as SFDVKD. V was cut by 7 bases and J by 1 base, with 9 bases left in between. The CDR3 is 13 amino acids. This CDR3 reads CATRQFQNTEAFF. DNA of the CDR3: TGTGCCACCAGGCAATTCCAGAACACTGAAGCTTTCTTT.

The chain carries TRBV11-2 and TRBJ2-5, with 8 bases that match TRBD2. V lost 5 bases to trimming and J lost 4 bases; unmatched junction nucleotides: 9. Looked up from germline, CDR1 is SGHAT and CDR2 is FQNNGV. This CDR3 contains 15 residues. CDR3 region: CASSPERERTETQYF. The CDR3 nucleotides read TGTGCCAGCAGCCCTGAGCGGGAGAGGACAGAGACCCAGTACTTC.

This clonotype counts as medium-sized (0.01 to 0.1%). This chain uses TRBV7-2 with TRBJ1-2; D call uncertain. The CDR3 totals 13 residues. Germline assignment: CDR1 SGHTA and CDR2 FQGNSA. The V and J ends lost 5 bases and 3 bases respectively, with 10 bases between them. The CDR3: CASSPSGDYGYTF. The CDR3 bases are TGTGCCAGCAGCCCTTCCGGGGACTATGGCTACACCTTC.

This rearrangement joins TRBV2 to TRBJ1-3; no firm D call. Germline values: CDR1 SNHLY, CDR2 FYNNEI. This CDR3 spans 15 amino acids. Trimming pared 7 bases from V and 0 bases from J, leaving 13 bases between. The CDR3, as DNA: TGTGCCAGCACCAGACGGAGTCACTCTGGAAACACCATATATTTT. Translation: CASTRRSHSGNTIYF.

CDR3 protein: CASSPRRFESGTGTDTQYF. The DNA for the CDR3 is TGTGCCAGCAGCCCCCGAAGGTTCGAAAGCGGGACGGGCACAGATACGCAGTATTTT. The chain links TRBV11-3 to TRBJ2-3; 7 positions match TRBD2. Germline loops: CDR1 SGHNT, CDR2 YENEEA. The V segment lost 5 bases and the J segment 1 base; nucleotides outside the gene matches: 18. The CDR3 length is 19 residues.

The chain carries TRBV5-1 and TRBJ1-2; 8 bases fit TRBD1. J gave up 4 bases and V 4 bases, and 3 bases lay outside the gene matches. This CDR3 is built from 13 residues. Germline V gene lookup returns CDR1 SGHRS and CDR2 YFSETQ. The CDR3 bases are TGCGCCAGCAGCAACGGACAGGGCTATGGCTACACCTTC. Its translation: CASSNGQGYGYTF.

The CDR3 DNA is TGCGCCAGCAGCGACCTAGGGGGTAATGAGCAGTTCTTC. Its protein product is CASSDLGGNEQFF. The J gene is TRBJ2-1, the V gene TRBV5-1, with D possibly TRBD1 on 6 matching bases. This CDR3 spans 13 amino acids. Germline V lookup: CDR1 SGHRS, CDR2 YFSETQ. V was cut by 4 bases and J by 7 bases, with 12 bases left in between.

The V and J genes are TRBV14 and TRBJ1-3; D perhaps matches TRBD1 (6 bases). The CDR3 extends over 15 amino acids. CDR1 SGHDN and CDR2 FVKESK come from the germline V gene. Trimming took off 3 bases at V and 4 bases at J, with 13 bases between the two ends. This CDR3 is CASSQTRTAGNTIYF. The CDR3 DNA follows: TGTGCCAGCAGCCAGACAAGGACAGCAGGAAACACCATATATTTT. Combining the CDR3 with reference TRBV14 and TRBJ1-3 gives the whole variable domain EAGVTQFPSHSVIEKGQTVTLRCDPISGHDNLYWYRRVMGKEIKFLLHFVKESKQDESGMPNNRFLAERTGGTYSTLKVQPAELEDSGVYFCASSQTRTAGNTIYFGEGSWLTVV.

This chain connects TRBV7-9 to TRBJ1-2; the D is unclear. Deletions cut 5 bases from V and 0 bases from J, with 7 bases between. Per the germline V gene, CDR1 is SEHNR and CDR2 is FQNEAQ (reference sequence). The CDR3 consists of 13 residues. The CDR3 spells CASSRGPNYGYTF. The CDR3 DNA is TGTGCCAGCAGCCGCGGACCTAACTATGGCTACACCTTC.

The chain uses TRBV30 and TRBJ1-5, with D maybe TRBD1 (5 bases). In germline, CDR1 is GTSNPN, CDR2 SVGIG (reference sequence). This CDR3 spans 13 amino acids. V gave up 3 bases and J gave up 7 bases, with 13 bases separating them. CDR3 in amino acids: CAWSSGYSQPQHF. The CDR3 DNA sequence: TGTGCCTGGAGCTCAGGGTACAGCCAGCCCCAGCATTTT.

This chain joins TRBV7-9 and TRBJ2-4; 7 bases match TRBD2. J was trimmed by 12 bases and V by 2 bases; bases with no gene match: 4. The germline V gene encodes CDR1 SEHNR and CDR2 FQNEAQ (reference sequence). CDR3 length: 12 residues. The CDR3 region is CASSLWEGDQYF. As DNA, the CDR3 is TGTGCCAGCAGCTTATGGGAGGGCGATCAGTACTTC.

The CDR3 sequence is CSARVRVDEQFF. The DNA for the CDR3 is TGCAGTGCTAGAGTTAGAGTAGATGAGCAGTTCTTC. The chain uses TRBV20-1 and TRBJ2-1; no reliable D call. V was pared by 1 base and J by 8 bases, with 9 bases between. CDR1 DFQATT and CDR2 SNEGSKA come from the germline V gene (reference sequence). CDR3 size: 12 residues.